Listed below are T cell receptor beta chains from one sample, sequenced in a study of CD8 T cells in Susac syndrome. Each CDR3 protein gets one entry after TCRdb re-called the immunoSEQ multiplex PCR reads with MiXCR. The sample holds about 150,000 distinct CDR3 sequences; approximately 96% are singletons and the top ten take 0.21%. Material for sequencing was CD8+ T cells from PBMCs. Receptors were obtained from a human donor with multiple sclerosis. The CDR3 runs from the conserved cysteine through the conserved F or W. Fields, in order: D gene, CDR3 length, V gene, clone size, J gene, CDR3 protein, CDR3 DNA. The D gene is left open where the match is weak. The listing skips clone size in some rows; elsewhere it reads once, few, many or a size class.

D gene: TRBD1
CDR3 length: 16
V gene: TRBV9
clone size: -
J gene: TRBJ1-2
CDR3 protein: CASSVAAGGNLYGYTF
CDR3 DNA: TGTGCCAGCAGCGTAGCGGCAGGGGGCAACCTCTATGGCTACACCTTC

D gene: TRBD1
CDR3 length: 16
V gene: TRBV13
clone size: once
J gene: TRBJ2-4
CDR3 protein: CASSPGTGLAKNIQYF
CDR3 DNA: TGTGCCAGCAGCCCGGGGACAGGGCTAGCCAAAAACATTCAGTACTTC

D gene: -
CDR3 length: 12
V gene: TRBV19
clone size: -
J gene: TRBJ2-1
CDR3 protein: CASKGVTNEQFF
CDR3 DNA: TGTGCCAGTAAAGGAGTGACCAATGAGCAGTTCTTC

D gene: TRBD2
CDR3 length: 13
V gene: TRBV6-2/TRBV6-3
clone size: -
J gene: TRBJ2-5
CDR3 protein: CAGNSGGQETQYF
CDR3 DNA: TGTGCCGGAAATAGCGGGGGTCAAGAGACCCAGTACTTC

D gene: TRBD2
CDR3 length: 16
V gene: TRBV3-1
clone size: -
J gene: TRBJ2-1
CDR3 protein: CASSQAMTGGHNEQFF
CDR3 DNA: TGTGCCAGCAGCCAAGCCATGACGGGGGGACACAATGAGCAGTTCTTC

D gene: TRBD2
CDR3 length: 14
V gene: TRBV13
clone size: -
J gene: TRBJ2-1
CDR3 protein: CASSWGGGVNEQFF
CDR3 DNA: TGTGCCAGCAGCTGGGGGGGTGGAGTCAATGAGCAGTTCTTC

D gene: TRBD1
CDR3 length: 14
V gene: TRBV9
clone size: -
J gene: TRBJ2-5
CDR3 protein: CASSEGTGKETQYF
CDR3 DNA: TGTGCCAGCAGCGAAGGGACAGGGAAAGAGACCCAGTACTTC

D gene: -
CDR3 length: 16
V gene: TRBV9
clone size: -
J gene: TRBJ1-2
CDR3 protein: CASSVGNDRSGYGYTF
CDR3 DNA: TGTGCCAGCAGCGTAGGTAACGACAGATCTGGGTATGGCTACACCTTC

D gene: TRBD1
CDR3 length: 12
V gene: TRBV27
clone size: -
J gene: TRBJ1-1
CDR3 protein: CASGTGTVEAFF
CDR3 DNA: TGTGCCAGCGGTACCGGGACAGTTGAAGCTTTCTTT

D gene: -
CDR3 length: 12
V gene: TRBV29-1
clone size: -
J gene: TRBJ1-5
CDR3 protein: CSVDPVWKPQHF
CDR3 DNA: TGCAGCGTTGACCCTGTTTGGAAGCCCCAGCATTTT

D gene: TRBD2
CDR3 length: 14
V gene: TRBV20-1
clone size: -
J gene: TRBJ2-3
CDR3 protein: CSASSGGYTDTQYF
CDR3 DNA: TGCAGTGCTAGTAGCGGGGGGTACACAGATACGCAGTATTTT

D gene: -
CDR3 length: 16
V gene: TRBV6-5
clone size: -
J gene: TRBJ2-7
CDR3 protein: CASSYSKFKGDYEQYF
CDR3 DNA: TGTGCCAGCAGTTACTCGAAGTTCAAGGGCGACTACGAGCAGTACTTC

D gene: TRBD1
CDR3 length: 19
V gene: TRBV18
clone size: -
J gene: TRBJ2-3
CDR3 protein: CASSPYRVRTGRSTDTQYF
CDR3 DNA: TGTGCCAGCTCACCCTACCGCGTAAGGACAGGGCGTAGCACAGATACGCAGTATTTT

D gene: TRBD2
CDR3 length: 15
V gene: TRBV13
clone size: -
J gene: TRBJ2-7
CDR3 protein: CASRAGLGPSYEQYF
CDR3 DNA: TGTGCCAGCAGGGCGGGACTAGGGCCCTCCTACGAGCAGTACTTC

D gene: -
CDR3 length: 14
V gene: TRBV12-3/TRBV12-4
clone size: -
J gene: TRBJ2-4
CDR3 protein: CASRGALAKNIQYF
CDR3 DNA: TGTGCCAGCAGGGGTGCGCTAGCCAAAAACATTCAGTACTTC

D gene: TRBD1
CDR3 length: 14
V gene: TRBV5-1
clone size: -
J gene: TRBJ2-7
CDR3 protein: CASSPTGVSYEQYF
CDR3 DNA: TGCGCCAGCAGCCCGACAGGGGTCTCCTACGAGCAGTACTTC

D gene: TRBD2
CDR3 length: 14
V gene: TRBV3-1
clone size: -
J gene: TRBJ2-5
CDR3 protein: CAIYRSGGGETQYF
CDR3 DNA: TGTGCCATTTACCGGAGCGGGGGGGGAGAGACCCAGTACTTC

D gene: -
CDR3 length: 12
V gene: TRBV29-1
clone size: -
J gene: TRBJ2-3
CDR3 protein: CSVEDRTDTQYF
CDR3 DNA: TGCAGCGTTGAAGATCGCACAGATACGCAGTATTTT

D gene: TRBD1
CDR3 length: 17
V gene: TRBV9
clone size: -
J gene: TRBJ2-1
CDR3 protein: CASSSAPPGQRDNEQFF
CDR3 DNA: TGTGCCAGCAGCTCAGCCCCGCCGGGACAGAGAGACAATGAGCAGTTCTTC

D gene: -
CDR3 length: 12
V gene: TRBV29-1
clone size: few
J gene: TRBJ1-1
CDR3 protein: CSVPTGYTEAFF
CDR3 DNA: TGCAGCGTCCCGACAGGCTACACTGAAGCTTTCTTT

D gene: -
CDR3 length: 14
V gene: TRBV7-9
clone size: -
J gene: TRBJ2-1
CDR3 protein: CASSPRDSRYEQFF
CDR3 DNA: TGTGCCAGCAGCCCCCGGGACTCCCGTTATGAGCAGTTCTTC

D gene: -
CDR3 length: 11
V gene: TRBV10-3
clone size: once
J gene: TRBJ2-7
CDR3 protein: CAISESVEQYF
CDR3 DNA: TGTGCCATCAGTGAGTCGGTCGAGCAGTACTTC

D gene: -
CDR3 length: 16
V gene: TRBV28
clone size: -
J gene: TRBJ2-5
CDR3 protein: CASSPSWGPLQETQYF
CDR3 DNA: TGTGCCAGCAGTCCCTCGTGGGGGCCCCTTCAAGAGACCCAGTACTTC

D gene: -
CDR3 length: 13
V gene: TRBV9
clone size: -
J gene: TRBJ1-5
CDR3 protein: CASSVDGSQPQHF
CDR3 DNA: TGTGCCAGCAGCGTAGATGGCAGTCAGCCCCAGCATTTT

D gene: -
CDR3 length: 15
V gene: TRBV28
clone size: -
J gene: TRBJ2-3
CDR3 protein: CASSFEDYDTDTQYF
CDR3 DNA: TGTGCCAGCAGCTTTGAGGACTACGACACAGATACGCAGTATTTT

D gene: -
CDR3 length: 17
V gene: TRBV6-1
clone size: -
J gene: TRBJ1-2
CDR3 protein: CASSEFWDPRTSYGYTF
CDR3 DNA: TGTGCCAGCAGTGAATTTTGGGACCCAAGGACATCGTATGGCTACACCTTC

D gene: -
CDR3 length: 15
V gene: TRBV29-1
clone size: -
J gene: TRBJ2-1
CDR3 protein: CSVAGGNLGNNEQFF
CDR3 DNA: TGCAGCGTTGCCGGGGGTAATTTAGGAAACAATGAGCAGTTCTTC

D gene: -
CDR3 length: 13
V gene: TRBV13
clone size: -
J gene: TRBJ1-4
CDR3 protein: CASSLGNDEKLFF
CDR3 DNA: TGTGCCAGCAGCTTAGGGAACGATGAAAAACTGTTTTTT

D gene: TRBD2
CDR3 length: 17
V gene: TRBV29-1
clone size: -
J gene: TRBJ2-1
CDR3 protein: CSARWGTSGGEYNEQFF
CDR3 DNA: TGCAGCGCCCGGTGGGGAACTAGCGGGGGGGAATACAATGAGCAGTTCTTC

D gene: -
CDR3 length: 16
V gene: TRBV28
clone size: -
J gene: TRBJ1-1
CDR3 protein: CASSLTGGDMNTEAFF
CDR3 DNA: TGTGCCAGCAGTTTAACGGGCGGAGACATGAACACTGAAGCTTTCTTT

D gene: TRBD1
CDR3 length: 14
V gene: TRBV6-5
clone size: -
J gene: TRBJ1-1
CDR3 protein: CASSYFQGGTEAFF
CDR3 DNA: TGTGCCAGCAGTTACTTTCAGGGGGGGACTGAAGCTTTCTTT

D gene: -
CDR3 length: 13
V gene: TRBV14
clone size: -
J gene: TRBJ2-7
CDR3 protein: CASSQEAPYEQYF
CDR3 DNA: TGTGCCAGCAGCCAAGAGGCGCCCTACGAGCAGTACTTC

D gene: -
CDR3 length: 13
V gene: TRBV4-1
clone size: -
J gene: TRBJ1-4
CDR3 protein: CASSQGVFRKLFF
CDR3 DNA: TGCGCCAGCAGCCAAGGGGTGTTTCGAAAACTGTTTTTT

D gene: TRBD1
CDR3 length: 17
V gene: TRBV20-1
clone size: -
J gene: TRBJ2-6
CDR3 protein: CSARRTGGFSGANVLTF
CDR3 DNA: TGCAGTGCTAGAAGGACAGGGGGTTTCTCTGGGGCCAACGTCCTGACTTTC

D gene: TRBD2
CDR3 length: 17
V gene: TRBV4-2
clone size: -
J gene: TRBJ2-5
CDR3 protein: CASSQDSETGGRETQYF
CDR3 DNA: TGTGCCAGCAGCCAAGATTCCGAGACGGGGGGGCGAGAGACCCAGTACTTC

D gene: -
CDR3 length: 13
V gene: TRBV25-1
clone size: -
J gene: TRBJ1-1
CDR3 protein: CASMRQENTEAFF
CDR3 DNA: TGTGCCAGCATGAGACAGGAGAACACTGAAGCTTTCTTT

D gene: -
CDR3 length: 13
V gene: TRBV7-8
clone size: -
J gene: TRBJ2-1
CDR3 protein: CASSFRGTDEQFF
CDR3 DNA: TGTGCCAGCAGCTTTAGGGGGACGGATGAGCAGTTCTTC

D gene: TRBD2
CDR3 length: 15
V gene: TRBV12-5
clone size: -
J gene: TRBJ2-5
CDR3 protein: CASGPGLAGVETQYF
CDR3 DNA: TGTGCTAGTGGCCCCGGACTAGCGGGGGTGGAGACCCAGTACTTC

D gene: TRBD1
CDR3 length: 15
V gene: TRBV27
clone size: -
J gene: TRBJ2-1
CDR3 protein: CASSFLGTGVNEQFF
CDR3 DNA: TGTGCCAGCAGTTTTCTCGGGACAGGCGTCAATGAGCAGTTCTTC

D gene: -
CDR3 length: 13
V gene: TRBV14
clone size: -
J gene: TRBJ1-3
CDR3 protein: CASSPGGGNTIYF
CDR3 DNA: TGTGCCAGCAGCCCCGGAGGAGGAAACACCATATATTTT

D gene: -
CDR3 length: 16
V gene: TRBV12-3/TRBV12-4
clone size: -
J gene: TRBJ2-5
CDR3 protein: CASSLGVKGGQETQYF
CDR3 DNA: TGTGCCAGCAGTTTAGGGGTTAAGGGGGGCCAAGAGACCCAGTACTTC

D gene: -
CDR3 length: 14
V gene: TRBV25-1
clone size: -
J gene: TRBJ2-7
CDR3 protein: CASSEGGNSYEQYF
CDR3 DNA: TGTGCCAGCAGTGAAGGGGGGAACTCCTACGAGCAGTACTTC